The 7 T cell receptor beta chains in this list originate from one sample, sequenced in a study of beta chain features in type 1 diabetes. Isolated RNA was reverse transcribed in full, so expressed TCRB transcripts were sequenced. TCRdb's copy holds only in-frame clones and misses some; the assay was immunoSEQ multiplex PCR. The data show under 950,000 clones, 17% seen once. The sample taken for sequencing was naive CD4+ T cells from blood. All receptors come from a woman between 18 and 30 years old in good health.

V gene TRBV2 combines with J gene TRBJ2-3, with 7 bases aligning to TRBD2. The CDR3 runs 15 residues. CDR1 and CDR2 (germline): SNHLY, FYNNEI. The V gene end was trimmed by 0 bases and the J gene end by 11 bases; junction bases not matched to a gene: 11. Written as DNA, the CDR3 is TGTGCCAGCAGTGAAGCGCTTTGGGGGAGGGCGGGGCAGTATTTT. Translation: CASSEALWGRAGQYF. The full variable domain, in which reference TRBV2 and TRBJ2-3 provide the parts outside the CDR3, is EPEVTQTPSHQVTQMGQEVILRCVPISNHLYFYWYRQILGQKVEFLVSFYNNEISEKSEIFDDQFSVERPDGSNFTLKIRSTKLEDSAMYFCASSEALWGRAGQYFGPGTRLTVL.

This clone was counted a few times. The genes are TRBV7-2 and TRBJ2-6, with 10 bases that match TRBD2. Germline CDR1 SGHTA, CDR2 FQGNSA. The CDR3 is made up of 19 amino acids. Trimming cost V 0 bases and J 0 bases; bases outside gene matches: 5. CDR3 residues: CASSLAGASGSSGANVLTF. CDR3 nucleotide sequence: TGTGCCAGCAGCTTAGCGGGGGCTAGCGGGAGCTCTGGGGCCAACGTCCTGACTTTC.

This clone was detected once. CDR3 DNA: TGTGCCAGTAGCGCCACCAGGGGCTATGGCTACACCTTC. It codes for CASSATRGYGYTF. The chain uses TRBV19 and TRBJ1-2; TRBD1 is a possible D gene (6 bases). Germline assignment: CDR1 LNHDA and CDR2 SQIVND (reference sequence). This CDR3 region has 13 residues. V was trimmed by 6 bases and J by 4 bases, leaving 12 bases between them.

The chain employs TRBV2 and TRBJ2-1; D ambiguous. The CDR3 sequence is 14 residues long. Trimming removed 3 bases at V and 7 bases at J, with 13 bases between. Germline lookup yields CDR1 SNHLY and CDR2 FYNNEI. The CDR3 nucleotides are TGTGCCAGCAGTGATAATTACTACAAGAATGAGCAGTTCTTC. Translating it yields CASSDNYYKNEQFF.

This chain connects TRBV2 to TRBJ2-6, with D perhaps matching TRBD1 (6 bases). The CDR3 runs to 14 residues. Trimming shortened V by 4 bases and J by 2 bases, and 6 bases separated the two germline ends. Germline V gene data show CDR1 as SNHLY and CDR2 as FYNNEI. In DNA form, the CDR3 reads TGTGCCAGCAGTGCAGGGGCTGGGGCCAACGTCCTGACTTTC. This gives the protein CASSAGAGANVLTF. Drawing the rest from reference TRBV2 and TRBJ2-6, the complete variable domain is EPEVTQTPSHQVTQMGQEVILRCVPISNHLYFYWYRQILGQKVEFLVSFYNNEISEKSEIFDDQFSVERPDGSNFTLKIRSTKLEDSAMYFCASSAGAGANVLTFGAGSRLTVL.

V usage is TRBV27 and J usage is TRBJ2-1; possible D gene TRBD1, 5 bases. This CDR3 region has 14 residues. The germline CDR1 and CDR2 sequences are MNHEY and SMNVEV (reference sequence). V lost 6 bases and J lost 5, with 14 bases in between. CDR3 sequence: CASSPRVRDNEQFF. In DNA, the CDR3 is TGTGCCAGCAGCCCCAGGGTCAGGGACAATGAGCAGTTCTTC.

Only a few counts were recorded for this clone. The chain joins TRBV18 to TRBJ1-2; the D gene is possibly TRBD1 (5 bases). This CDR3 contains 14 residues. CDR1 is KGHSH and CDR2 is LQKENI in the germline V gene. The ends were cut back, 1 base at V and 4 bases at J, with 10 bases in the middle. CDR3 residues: CASSPRGGTYGYTF. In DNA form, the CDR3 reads TGTGCCAGCTCACCACGCGGAGGGACCTATGGCTACACCTTC.